These 14 T cell receptor beta chains share one sample of origin, sequenced in a study of radiotherapy plus CTLA-4 blockade in lung cancer. The data were produced by immunoSEQ multiplex PCR, yet TCRdb's version contains in-frame clones alone and is incomplete. The table includes approximately 80,000 clones, nearly 75% detected once. Source: peripheral blood, taken from a patient treated with radiotherapy plus ipilimumab. These receptors were collected from a human donor with non-small cell lung cancer whose response to radiotherapy plus ipilimumab could not be evaluated.

The CDR3 here is CASSIRQGSDTQYF. The CDR3 DNA reads as TGTGCCAGCAGTATCAGACAGGGATCAGATACGCAGTATTTT. V is TRBV6-1 and J is TRBJ2-3; TRBD1 aligns across 7 bases. Trimming took 5 bases from V and 4 from J; bases not matched to a gene: 6. Germline V gives CDR1 MNHNS, CDR2 SASEGT. The CDR3 has 14 residues.

This rearrangement joins TRBV5-1 to TRBJ1-3, with 8 bases fitting TRBD1. The germline CDR1 and CDR2 sequences are SGHRS and YFSETQ. After removal of 4 bases from V and 5 bases from J, the junction contained 8 bases not matched to a gene. The CDR3 sequence is 15 residues long. CDR3 sequence: CASSTGQAIRNTIYF. The CDR3 bases are TGCGCCAGCAGCACGGGACAGGCCATAAGAAACACCATATATTTT.

The genes are TRBV2 and TRBJ2-7; TRBD2 might be the D (6 bases). V was trimmed by 4 bases and J by 1 base, leaving 8 bases between them. Germline V gives CDR1 SNHLY, CDR2 FYNNEI. This CDR3 comprises 13 residues. This chain's CDR3 is CASSVGRSYEQYF. CDR3 DNA sequence: TGTGCCAGCAGTGTAGGGAGGTCCTACGAGCAGTACTTC.

V and J are TRBV4-2 and TRBJ2-7, with TRBD2 identical over 8 bases. In germline, CDR1 is LGHNA, CDR2 YNFKEQ. V gave up 4 bases and J gave up 0 bases; unmatched junction bases: 8. The CDR3 is made up of 16 amino acids. CDR3 protein: CASSPGGSGSSYEQYF. DNA of the CDR3: TGTGCCAGCAGCCCCGGGGGAAGCGGGAGCTCCTACGAGCAGTACTTC.

The rearrangement joins TRBV5-5 to TRBJ2-3; 7 bases agree with TRBD1. Germline CDR1 reads SGHKS; CDR2 reads YYEKEE (reference sequence). The CDR3 runs to 14 residues. The V and J ends lost 2 bases and 1 base, in that order; junction bases with no gene match: 1. The CDR3 is CASSFDRGTDTQYF. CDR3 coding DNA: TGTGCCAGCAGCTTCGACAGGGGCACAGATACGCAGTATTTT.

This chain links TRBV11-2 with TRBJ1-3; D may be TRBD1 (5 bases). V shed 6 bases and J shed 0 bases, with 12 bases lying between them. The V gene's germline CDR1 is SGHAT and CDR2 FQNNGV. This CDR3 is 15 amino acids long. The CDR3 is CASRISGPSGNTIYF. DNA of the CDR3: TGTGCCAGCAGGATTTCAGGGCCCTCTGGAAACACCATATATTTT.

This clone was seen a few times. This chain connects TRBV2 to TRBJ2-7, with 7 bases aligning to TRBD1. The germline V gene encodes CDR1 SNHLY and CDR2 FYNNEI. CDR3 length: 13 amino acids. With 8 bases clipped from V and 3 bases from J, the junction kept 7 bases outside the gene matches. The CDR3 loop reads CASGTEGFYEQYF. The CDR3 nucleotides read TGTGCCAGCGGGACAGAGGGTTTCTACGAGCAGTACTTC.

The V call is TRBV6-6, the J call TRBJ1-2; tentative D call: TRBD1 (6 bases). CDR1 MNHNY and CDR2 SVGAGI come from the germline V gene (reference sequence). The CDR3 is 12 amino acids. Trimming pared 6 bases from V and 4 bases from J, leaving 9 bases between. The CDR3 DNA reads TGTGCCAGCAGCCAGGACAGCTATGGCTACACCTTC. Its protein product is CASSQDSYGYTF.

This chain connects TRBV5-1 to TRBJ1-5; tentative D call: TRBD1 (5 bases). This CDR3 spans 13 amino acids. V was clipped by 3 bases and J by 6 bases, with 10 bases between them. Germline V CDR1 and CDR2: SGHRS, YFSETQ. In nucleotides, the CDR3 is TGCGCCAGCAGCTCCACAACAGGTCAGCCCCAGCATTTT. Translated: CASSSTTGQPQHF.

This clone was recorded only once. CDR3 bases: TGTGCCAGCAGCGTAGATTTGCGGGAGAAGAATGAGCAGTTCTTC. It yields the protein CASSVDLREKNEQFF. V is TRBV9 and J is TRBJ2-1; 7 nucleotides agree with TRBD2. Germline V gene sequence: CDR1 SGDLS, CDR2 YYNGEE. The length of the CDR3 is 15 residues. V shed 0 bases, J shed 7 bases, and the junction held 7 bases outside the gene matches.

The chain couples TRBV10-1 to TRBJ2-4; TRBD1 matches 7 bases. The J segment lost 0 bases and the V segment lost 6 bases, leaving 8 bases of the junction unmatched. The CDR3 has 16 amino acids. Germline CDR1 WNHNN, CDR2 SYGVQD (reference sequence). The CDR3 DNA reads TGCGCCAGCAGGGGACAGTCCAGACTAGCCAAAAACATTCAGTACTTC. Its protein is CASRGQSRLAKNIQYF.

The chain employs TRBV6-5 and TRBJ1-6; the D gene is possibly TRBD1 (5 bases). This CDR3 spans 12 amino acids. CDR1 MNHEY and CDR2 SVGAGI come from the germline V gene. The ends were cut back, 3 bases at V and 14 bases at J, with 11 bases in the middle. CDR3 in amino acids: CASSYIGGTLHF. CDR3 nucleotides: TGTGCCAGCAGTTATATTGGGGGGACCCTCCACTTT.

This clone was found a few times. This chain joins TRBV7-9 and TRBJ1-5; 7 positions agree with TRBD1. This CDR3 is built from 17 residues. After removal of 1 base from V and 5 bases from J, the junction contained 11 bases not matched to a gene. Germline V gives CDR1 SEHNR, CDR2 FQNEAQ (reference sequence). The CDR3 sequence is CASSLGDRTGLDQPQHF. DNA for the CDR3: TGTGCCAGCAGCTTAGGGGATCGGACAGGCTTGGATCAGCCCCAGCATTTT.

The chain joins TRBV18 to TRBJ1-1; D is undetermined. V was shortened by 3 bases and J by 2 bases, with 13 bases between the two germline ends. CDR3 length: 15 amino acids. Germline CDR1 KGHSH, CDR2 LQKENI. The DNA of the CDR3 is TGTGCCAGCTCACCTGTAGACCTACTAAACACTGAAGCTTTCTTT. It codes for CASSPVDLLNTEAFF.